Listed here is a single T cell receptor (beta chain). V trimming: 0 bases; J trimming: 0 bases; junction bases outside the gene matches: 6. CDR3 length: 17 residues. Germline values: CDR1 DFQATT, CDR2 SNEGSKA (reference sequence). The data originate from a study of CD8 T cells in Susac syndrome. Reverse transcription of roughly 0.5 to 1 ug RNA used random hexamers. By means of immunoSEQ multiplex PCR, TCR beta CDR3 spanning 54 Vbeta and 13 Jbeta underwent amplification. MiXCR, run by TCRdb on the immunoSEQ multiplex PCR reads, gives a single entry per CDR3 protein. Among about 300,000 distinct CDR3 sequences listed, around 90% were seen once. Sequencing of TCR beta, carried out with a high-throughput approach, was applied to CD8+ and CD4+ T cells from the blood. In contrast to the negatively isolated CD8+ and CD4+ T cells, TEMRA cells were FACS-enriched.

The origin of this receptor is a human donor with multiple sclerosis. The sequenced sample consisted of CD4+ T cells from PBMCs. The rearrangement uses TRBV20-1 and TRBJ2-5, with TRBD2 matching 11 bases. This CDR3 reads CSARDLLAGANQETQYF. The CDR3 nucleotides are TGCAGTGCTAGAGATTTACTAGCGGGGGCCAACCAAGAGACCCAGTACTTC.